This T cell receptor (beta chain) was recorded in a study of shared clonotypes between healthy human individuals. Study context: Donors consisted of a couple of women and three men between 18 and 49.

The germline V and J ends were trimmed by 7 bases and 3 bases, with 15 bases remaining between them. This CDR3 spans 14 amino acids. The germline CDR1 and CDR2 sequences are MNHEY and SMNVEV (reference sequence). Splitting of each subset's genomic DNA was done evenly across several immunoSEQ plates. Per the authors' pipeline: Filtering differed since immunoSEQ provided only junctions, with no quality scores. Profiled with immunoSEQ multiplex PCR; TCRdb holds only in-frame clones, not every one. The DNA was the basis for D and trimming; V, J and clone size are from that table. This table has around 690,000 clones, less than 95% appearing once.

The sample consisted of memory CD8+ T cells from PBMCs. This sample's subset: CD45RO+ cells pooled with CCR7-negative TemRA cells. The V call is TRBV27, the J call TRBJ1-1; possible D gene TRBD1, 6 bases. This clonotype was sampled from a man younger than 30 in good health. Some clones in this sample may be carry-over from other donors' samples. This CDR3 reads CASTPLDRYTEAFF. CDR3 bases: TGTGCCAGCACCCCTTTGGACAGATACACTGAAGCTTTCTTT.